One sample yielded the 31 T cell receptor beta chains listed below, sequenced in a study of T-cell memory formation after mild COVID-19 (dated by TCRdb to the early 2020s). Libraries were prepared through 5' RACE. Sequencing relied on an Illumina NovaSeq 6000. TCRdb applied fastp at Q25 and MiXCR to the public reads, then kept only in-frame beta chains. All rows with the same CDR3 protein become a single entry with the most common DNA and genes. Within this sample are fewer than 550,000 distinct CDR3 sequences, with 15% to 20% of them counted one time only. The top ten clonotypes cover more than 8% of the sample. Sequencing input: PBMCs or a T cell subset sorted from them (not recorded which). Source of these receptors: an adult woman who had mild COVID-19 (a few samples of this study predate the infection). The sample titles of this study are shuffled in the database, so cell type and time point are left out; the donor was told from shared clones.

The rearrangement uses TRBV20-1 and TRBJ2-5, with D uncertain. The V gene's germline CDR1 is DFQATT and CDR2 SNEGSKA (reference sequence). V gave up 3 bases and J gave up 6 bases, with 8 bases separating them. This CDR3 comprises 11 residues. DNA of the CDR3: TGCAGTGCTAGCACAGCCCAGACCCAGTACTTC. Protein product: CSASTAQTQYF.

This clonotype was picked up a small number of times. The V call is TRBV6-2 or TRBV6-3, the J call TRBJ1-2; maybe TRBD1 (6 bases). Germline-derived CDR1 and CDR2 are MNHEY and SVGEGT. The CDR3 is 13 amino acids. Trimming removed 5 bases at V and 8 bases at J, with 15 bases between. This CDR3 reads CASSPGGGQGYTF. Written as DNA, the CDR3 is TGTGCCAGCAGTCCGGGGGGCGGACAAGGCTACACCTTC.

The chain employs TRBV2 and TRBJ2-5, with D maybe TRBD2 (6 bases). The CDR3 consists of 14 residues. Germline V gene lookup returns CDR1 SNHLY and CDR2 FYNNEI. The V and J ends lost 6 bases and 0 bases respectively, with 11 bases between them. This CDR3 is CASRALANQETQYF. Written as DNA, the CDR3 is TGTGCCAGCAGAGCTCTAGCGAACCAAGAGACCCAGTACTTC.

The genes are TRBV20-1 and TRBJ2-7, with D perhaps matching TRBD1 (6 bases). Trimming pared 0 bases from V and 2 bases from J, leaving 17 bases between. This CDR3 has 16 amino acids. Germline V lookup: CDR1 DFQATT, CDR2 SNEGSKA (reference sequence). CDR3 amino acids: CSARDLGQGSAYEQYF. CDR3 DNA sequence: TGCAGTGCTAGAGATCTAGGGCAGGGGTCCGCCTACGAGCAGTACTTC.

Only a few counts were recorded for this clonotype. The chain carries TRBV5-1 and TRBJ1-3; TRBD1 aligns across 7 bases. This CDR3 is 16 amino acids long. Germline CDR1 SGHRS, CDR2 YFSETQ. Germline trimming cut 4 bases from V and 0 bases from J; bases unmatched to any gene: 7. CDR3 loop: CASSQLQGLSGNTIYF. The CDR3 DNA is TGCGCCAGCAGCCAGCTACAGGGGCTCTCTGGAAACACCATATATTTT.

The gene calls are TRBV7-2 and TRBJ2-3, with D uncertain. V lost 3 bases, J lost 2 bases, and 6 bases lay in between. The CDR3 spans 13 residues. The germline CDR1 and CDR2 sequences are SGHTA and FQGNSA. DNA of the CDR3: TGTGCCAGCAGCTTGCAAGCCACAGATACGCAGTATTTT. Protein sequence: CASSLQATDTQYF.

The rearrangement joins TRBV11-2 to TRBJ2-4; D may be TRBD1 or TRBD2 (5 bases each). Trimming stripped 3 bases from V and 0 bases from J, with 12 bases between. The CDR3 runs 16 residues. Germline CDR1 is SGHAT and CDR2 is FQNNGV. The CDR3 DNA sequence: TGTGCCAGCAGCTTGGGGGACGGACTAGCCAAAAACATTCAGTACTTC. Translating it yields CASSLGDGLAKNIQYF.

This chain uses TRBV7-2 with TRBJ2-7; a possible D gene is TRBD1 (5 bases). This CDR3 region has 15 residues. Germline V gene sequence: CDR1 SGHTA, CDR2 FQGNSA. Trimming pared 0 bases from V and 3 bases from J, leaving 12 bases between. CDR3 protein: CASSLAIQARYEQYF. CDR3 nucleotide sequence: TGTGCCAGCAGCTTAGCCATACAGGCCCGCTACGAGCAGTACTTC.

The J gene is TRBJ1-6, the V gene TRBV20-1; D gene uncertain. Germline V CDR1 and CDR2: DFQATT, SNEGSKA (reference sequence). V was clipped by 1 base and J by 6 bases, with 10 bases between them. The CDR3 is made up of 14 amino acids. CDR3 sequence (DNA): TGCAGTGCTAGAGTTGGAACCACTAATTCACCCCTCCACTTT. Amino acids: CSARVGTTNSPLHF.

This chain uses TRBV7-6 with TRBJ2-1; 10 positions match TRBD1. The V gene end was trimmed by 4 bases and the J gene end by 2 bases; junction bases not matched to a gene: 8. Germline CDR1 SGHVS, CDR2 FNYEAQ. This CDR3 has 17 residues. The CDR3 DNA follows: TGTGCCAGCAGCTCCCACAAGGACAGGGGGACCTACAATGAGCAGTTCTTC. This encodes CASSSHKDRGTYNEQFF.

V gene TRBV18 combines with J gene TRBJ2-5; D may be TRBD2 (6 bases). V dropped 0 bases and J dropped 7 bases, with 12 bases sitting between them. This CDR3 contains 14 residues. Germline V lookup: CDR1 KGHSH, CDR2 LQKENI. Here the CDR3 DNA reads TGTGCCAGCTCACCACCGGAGGGGCGGATGACCCAGTACTTC. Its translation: CASSPPEGRMTQYF.

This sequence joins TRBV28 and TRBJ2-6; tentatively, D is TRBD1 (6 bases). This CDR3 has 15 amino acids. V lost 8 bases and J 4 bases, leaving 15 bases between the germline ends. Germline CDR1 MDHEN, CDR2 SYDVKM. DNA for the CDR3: TGTGCCAGCTGTCTCAGGGGAGCGGGGGCCAACGTCCTGACTTTC. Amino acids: CASCLRGAGANVLTF.

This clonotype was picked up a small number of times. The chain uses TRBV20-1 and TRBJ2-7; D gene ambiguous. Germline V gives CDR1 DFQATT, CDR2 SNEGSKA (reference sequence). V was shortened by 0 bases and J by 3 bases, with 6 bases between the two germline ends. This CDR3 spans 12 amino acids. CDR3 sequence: CSARDFGYEQYF. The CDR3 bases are TGCAGTGCTAGAGATTTTGGCTACGAGCAGTACTTC.

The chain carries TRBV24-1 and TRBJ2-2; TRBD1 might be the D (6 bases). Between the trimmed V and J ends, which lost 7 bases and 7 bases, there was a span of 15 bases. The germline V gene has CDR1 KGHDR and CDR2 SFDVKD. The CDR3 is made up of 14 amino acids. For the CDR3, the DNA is TGTGCCACCAGACCCTCAGGGGCCGGCGGGGAGCTGTTTTTT. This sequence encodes CATRPSGAGGELFF.

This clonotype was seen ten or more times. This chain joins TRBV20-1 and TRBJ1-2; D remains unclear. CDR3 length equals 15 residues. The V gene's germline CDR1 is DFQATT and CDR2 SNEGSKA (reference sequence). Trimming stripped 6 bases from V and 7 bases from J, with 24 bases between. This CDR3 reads CSAPSPGPTASGYTF. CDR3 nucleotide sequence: TGCAGTGCCCCCTCCCCGGGCCCCACAGCAAGTGGCTACACCTTC.

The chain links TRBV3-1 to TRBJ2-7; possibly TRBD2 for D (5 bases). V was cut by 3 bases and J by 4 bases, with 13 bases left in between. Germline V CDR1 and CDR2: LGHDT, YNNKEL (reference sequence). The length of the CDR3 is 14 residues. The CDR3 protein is CASSQETNAYEQYF. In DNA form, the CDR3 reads TGTGCCAGCAGCCAGGAGACTAACGCTTACGAGCAGTACTTC.

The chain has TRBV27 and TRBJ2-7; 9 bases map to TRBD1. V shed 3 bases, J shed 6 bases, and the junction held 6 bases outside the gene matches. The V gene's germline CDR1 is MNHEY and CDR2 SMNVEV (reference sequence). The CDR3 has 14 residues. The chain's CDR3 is CASSFDRGVSEQYF. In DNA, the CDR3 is TGTGCCAGCAGTTTTGACAGGGGGGTCTCCGAGCAGTACTTC.

The CDR3 sequence is CAIGEQGDGEKLFF. The CDR3 DNA reads TGTGCCATCGGGGAACAGGGGGACGGAGAAAAACTGTTTTTT. V gene TRBV10-3 combines with J gene TRBJ1-4, with TRBD1 matching 8 bases. CDR1 and CDR2 (germline): ENHRY, SYGVKD. The CDR3 consists of 14 residues. V gave up 8 bases and J gave up 8 bases; unmatched junction bases: 10.

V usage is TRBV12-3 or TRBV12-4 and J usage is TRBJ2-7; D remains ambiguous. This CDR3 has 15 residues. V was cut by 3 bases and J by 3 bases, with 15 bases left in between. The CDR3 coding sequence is TGTGCCAGCAGTTTTCTGTCCCGCCTCCACTACGAGCAGTACTTC. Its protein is CASSFLSRLHYEQYF.

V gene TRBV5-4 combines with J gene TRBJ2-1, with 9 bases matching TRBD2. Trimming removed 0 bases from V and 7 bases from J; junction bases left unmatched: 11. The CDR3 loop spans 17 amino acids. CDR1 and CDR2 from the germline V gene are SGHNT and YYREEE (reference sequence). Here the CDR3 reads CASSLGGGGLVRNEQFF. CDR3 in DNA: TGTGCCAGCAGCTTGGGCGGGGGGGGACTGGTGAGGAATGAGCAGTTCTTC.

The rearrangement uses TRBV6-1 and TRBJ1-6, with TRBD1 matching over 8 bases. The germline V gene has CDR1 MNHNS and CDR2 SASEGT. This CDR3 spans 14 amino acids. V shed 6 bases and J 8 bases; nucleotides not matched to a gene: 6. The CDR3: CASRLNRGDSPLHF. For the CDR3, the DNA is TGTGCCAGCAGACTAAACAGGGGGGATTCACCCCTCCACTTT.

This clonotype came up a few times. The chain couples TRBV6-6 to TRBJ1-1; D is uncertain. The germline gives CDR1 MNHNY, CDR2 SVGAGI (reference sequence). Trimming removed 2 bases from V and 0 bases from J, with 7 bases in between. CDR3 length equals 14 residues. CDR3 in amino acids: CASSYPSMNTEAFF. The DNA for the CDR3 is TGTGCCAGCAGTTACCCATCTATGAACACTGAAGCTTTCTTT.

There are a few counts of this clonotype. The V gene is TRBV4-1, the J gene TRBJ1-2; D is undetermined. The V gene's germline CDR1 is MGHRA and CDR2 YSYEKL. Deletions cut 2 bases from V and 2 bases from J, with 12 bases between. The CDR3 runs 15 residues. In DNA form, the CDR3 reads TGCGCCAGCAGCCAAATAGAGGGCTGGAACTATGGCTACACCTTC. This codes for CASSQIEGWNYGYTF.

The CDR3 is CASSLVPGVSGYTF. CDR3 nucleotide sequence: TGTGCCAGCAGCTTAGTCCCAGGGGTCTCTGGCTACACCTTC. V gene TRBV7-9 combines with J gene TRBJ1-2; D possibly corresponds to TRBD1 (6 bases). This CDR3 comprises 14 residues. The germline V gene has CDR1 SEHNR and CDR2 FQNEAQ (reference sequence). V lost 1 base, J lost 7 bases, and 13 bases lay in between.

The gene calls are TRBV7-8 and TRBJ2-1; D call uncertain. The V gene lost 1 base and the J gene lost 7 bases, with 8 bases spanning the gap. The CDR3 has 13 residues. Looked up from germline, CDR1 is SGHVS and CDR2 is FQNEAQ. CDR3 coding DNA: TGTGCCAGCAGCTTAGGCCAGAGGAATGAGCAGTTCTTC. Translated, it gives CASSLGQRNEQFF.

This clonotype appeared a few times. The CDR3 region is CATSRGAGAPEAFF. DNA of the CDR3: TGTGCCACCAGCAGGGGAGCGGGGGCTCCTGAAGCTTTCTTT. J is TRBJ1-1 and V is TRBV15; D is perhaps TRBD1 (6 bases). Germline V gives CDR1 LNHNV, CDR2 YYDKDF (reference sequence). CDR3 length: 14 amino acids. V was trimmed by 3 bases and J by 6 bases, leaving 14 bases between them.

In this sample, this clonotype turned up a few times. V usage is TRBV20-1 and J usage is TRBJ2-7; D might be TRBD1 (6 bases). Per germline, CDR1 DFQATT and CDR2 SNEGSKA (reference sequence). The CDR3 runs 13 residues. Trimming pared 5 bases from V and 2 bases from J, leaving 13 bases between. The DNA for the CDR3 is TGCAGTGCTCCGTCGGACAGTCCCTACGAGCAGTACTTC. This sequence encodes CSAPSDSPYEQYF.

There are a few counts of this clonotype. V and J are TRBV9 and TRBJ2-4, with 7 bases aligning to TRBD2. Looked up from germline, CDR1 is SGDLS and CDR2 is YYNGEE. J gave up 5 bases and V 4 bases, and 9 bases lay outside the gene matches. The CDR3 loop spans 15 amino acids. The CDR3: CASSTQGGKQNIQYF. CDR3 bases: TGTGCCAGCAGCACCCAGGGAGGGAAGCAAAACATTCAGTACTTC. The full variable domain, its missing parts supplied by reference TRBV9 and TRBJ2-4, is DSGVTQTPKHLITATGQRVTLRCSPRSGDLSVYWYQQSLDQGLQFLIQYYNGEERAKGNILERFSAQQFPDLHSELNLSSLELGDSALYFCASSTQGGKQNIQYFGAGTRLSVL.

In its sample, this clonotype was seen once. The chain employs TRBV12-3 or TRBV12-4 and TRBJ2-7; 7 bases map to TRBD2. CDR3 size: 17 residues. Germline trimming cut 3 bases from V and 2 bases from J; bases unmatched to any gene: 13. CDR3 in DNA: TGTGCCAGCAGTTTCCGTTTCCGGACTAGGGCCCCCTACGAGCAGTACTTC. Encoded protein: CASSFRFRTRAPYEQYF.

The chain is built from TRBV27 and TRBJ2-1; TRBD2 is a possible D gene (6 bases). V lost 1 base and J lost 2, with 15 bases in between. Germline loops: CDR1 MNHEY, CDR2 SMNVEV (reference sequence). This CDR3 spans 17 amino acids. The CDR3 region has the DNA TGTGCCAGCAGTTTATATTTTGATCTAGCGACCTACAATGAGCAGTTCTTC. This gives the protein CASSLYFDLATYNEQFF.

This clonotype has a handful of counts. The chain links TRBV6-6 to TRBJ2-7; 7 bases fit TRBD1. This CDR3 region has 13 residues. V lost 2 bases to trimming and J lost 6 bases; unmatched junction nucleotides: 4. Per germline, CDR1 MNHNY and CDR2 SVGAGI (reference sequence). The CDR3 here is CASSYRDRLEQYF. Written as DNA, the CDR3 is TGTGCCAGCAGTTACAGGGACAGACTCGAGCAGTACTTC.